The 3 T cell receptor beta chains below come from one sample, sequenced in a study of breast tumors, draining lymph nodes, adjacent tissues. Samples came from axillary lymph nodes draining the breast cancer. TCRdb analysed the multiplex PCR reads with MiXCR anew, one entry per CDR3 protein. Counted here are around 230,000 distinct CDR3 sequences, nearly 35% occurring once; the ten biggest clones make up 3.6%. The sequenced sample consisted of axillary lymph node tissue. Receptors originate from a female donor with breast cancer. Some clones in this sample may be carry-over from other donors' samples.

A word on this clonotype: A much larger clone is a single base away; this may be a read error. The rearrangement links TRBV20-1 to TRBJ1-2; maybe TRBD1 (6 bases). The CDR3 is 11 residues long. Per germline, CDR1 DFQATT and CDR2 SNEGSKA (reference sequence). The CDR3 sequence is CSARVRDKETF. The CDR3 nucleotides are TGCAGTGCCAGAGTCCGGGACAAAGAAACCTTC.

This clonotype was counted at least ten times. V gene TRBV12-3 or TRBV12-4 combines with J gene TRBJ2-2; either TRBD1 or TRBD2 may supply D (5 bases each). The CDR3 has 17 amino acids. Between the trimmed V and J ends, which lost 4 bases and 4 bases, there was a span of 19 bases. CDR3 sequence (DNA): TGTGCCAGCAGTTCGCGGCGAGAGGGGTGGGTCACCGGGGAGCTGTTTTTT. Amino acids: CASSSRREGWVTGELFF.

This clonotype was seen at least ten times. CDR3 amino acids: CASSQKTGKETQYF. The CDR3 nucleotides read TGTGCCAGCAGCCAGAAGACAGGGAAAGAGACCCAGTACTTC. The rearrangement uses TRBV14 and TRBJ2-5; TRBD1 matches 7 bases. CDR1 and CDR2 (germline): SGHDN, FVKESK. V shed 3 bases, J shed 3 bases, and the junction held 4 bases outside the gene matches. This CDR3 is built from 14 residues.